This TCR beta chain was sequenced during a study of post-analysis software for immune sequencing data. Looking at the study overall: The disease courses spanned relapsing-remitting, secondary progressive and progressive-relapsing forms of multiple sclerosis. Study results and limitations: Strong co-clustering by F measure was evident for samples that had been prepared in the same batch. Those with multiple sclerosis, the patient group, showed significantly lower normalized Chao1 diversity than controls. About five TRBV segments (TRBV5-6, TRBV5-1 and TRBV20-1 among them) occurred more frequently in patients than in controls.

Looked up from germline, CDR1 is LGHNA and CDR2 is YSLEER. The CDR3 is 14 residues long. Trimming shortened V by 0 bases and J by 7 bases, and 11 bases separated the two germline ends. Turning to this clonotype: Its antigen is as yet unknown.

Unique molecular identifiers were carried by the TCR beta cDNA libraries. Input amounts of 1 to 10 million T cells were used. These gave 500,000 or so cDNA molecules, so each molecule approximated one T cell. TCRdb recomputed calls from the PCR reads with MiXCR, one row per CDR3 protein. The sample comprises 700,000 to 800,000 distinct CDR3 sequences, 25% to 30% of which are singletons, and around 0.6% rests with the top ten. The clonotype originates from a girl aged 5-17 years with multiple sclerosis. The material sequenced was blood. The gene calls are TRBV4-3 and TRBJ2-3; tentatively, D is TRBD1 (5 bases). The CDR3 DNA is TGCGCCAGCAGCCAAGAGCTGCAGGGAAATACGCAGTATTTT. Its protein is CASSQELQGNTQYF.